The T cell receptor (beta chain) described here comes from a study of cytomegalovirus exposure and HLA in healthy donors. The primer mix had 60 Vbeta and 13 Jbeta primers. The assay was immunoSEQ multiplex PCR, and TCRdb's table has in-frame clones only and misses some. The sample records about 120,000 clones, around 76% being singletons. Germline values: CDR1 MNHEY, CDR2 SMNVEV (reference sequence). Trimming at V came to 3 bases and at J to 3 bases, leaving 5 bases not matched to a gene. This CDR3 has 14 residues. The clonotype originates from a man in his sixties in good health and CMV-seropositive. V and J are TRBV27 and TRBJ2-7, with 7 bases aligning to TRBD1. Sequencing was carried out using PBMCs. CDR3 residues: CASSLRQGIYEQYF. In DNA form, the CDR3 reads TGTGCCAGCAGTTTGAGACAGGGTATCTACGAGCAGTACTTC.